Below are 6 T cell receptor beta chains sequenced from a single sample in a study of blood T cell repertoires in COVID-19. Here immunoSEQ multiplex PCR was the method, and the copy in TCRdb shows in-frame clones only, minus some. The sample holds about 220,000 clones, about 79% seen once. What was sequenced was PBMCs or T cells enriched from blood (not recorded which). All receptors derive from a woman aged 55 to 70 who had recovered from COVID-19.

The chain joins TRBV20-1 to TRBJ1-1; TRBD1 is a possible D gene (6 bases). CDR1 is DFQATT and CDR2 is SNEGSKA in the germline V gene (reference sequence). The ends were cut back, 6 bases at V and 6 bases at J, with 11 bases in the middle. The CDR3 is made up of 11 amino acids. The CDR3 nucleotides read TGCAGTGCCCCGGACAGCTCTGAAGCTTTCTTT. Its protein product is CSAPDSSEAFF.

The chain employs TRBV5-4 and TRBJ1-3; the match to TRBD1 covers 10 bases. Unmatched junction bases numbered 4, after V lost 4 bases and J lost 3 bases. The CDR3 sequence is 15 residues long. Germline-derived CDR1 and CDR2 are SGHNT and YYREEE (reference sequence). Here the CDR3 DNA reads TGTGCCAGCAGCCTCGGGACAGGGGTTGGAAACACCATATATTTT. Its protein is CASSLGTGVGNTIYF.

V is TRBV24-1 and J is TRBJ2-2, with no clear D. Germline lookup yields CDR1 KGHDR and CDR2 SFDVKD. V lost 2 bases to trimming and J lost 4 bases, with 10 bases between them. The CDR3 is 15 amino acids. CDR3 DNA: TGTGCCACCAGTGATTCTAGACCCATCACCGGGGAGCTGTTTTTT. This encodes CATSDSRPITGELFF.

V is TRBV7-9 and J is TRBJ2-1, with TRBD2 identical over 10 bases. The length of the CDR3 is 14 residues. Germline V CDR1 and CDR2: SEHNR, FQNEAQ (reference sequence). V shed 5 bases and J 9 bases; nucleotides not matched to a gene: 7. Written as DNA, the CDR3 is TGTGCCAGCAGCCTCAGCCTAGCGGGGGTTGAGCAGTTCTTC. This codes for CASSLSLAGVEQFF.

The rearrangement joins TRBV27 to TRBJ1-1; 7 bases align to TRBD1. The CDR3 totals 13 residues. V shed 6 bases, J shed 4 bases, and the junction held 5 bases outside the gene matches. Germline V CDR1 and CDR2: MNHEY, SMNVEV (reference sequence). Here the CDR3 reads CASSPDRATEAFF. The CDR3 DNA follows: TGTGCCAGCAGCCCCGACAGGGCCACTGAAGCTTTCTTT.

This clone occurred a few times. One junction end does not reproduce the germline sequence, and a read error may be involved. The chain couples TRBV10-3 to TRBJ1-4; D is perhaps TRBD1 (6 bases). From germline, CDR1 is ENHRY and CDR2 SYGVKD. The CDR3 has 16 amino acids. The CDR3 nucleotides are TGTGCCATCAGTGAGAGTTCCGGGACAACAAATGAAAAACTGTTTTTT. Amino acids: CAISESSGTTNEKLFF.